The sequence of this T cell receptor beta chain was determined in a study of OX40 agonist ivuxolimab in advanced cancers. Looking at the study overall: The patients received ivuxolimab by intravenous route every 2 weeks at 0.01 to 10 mg/kg. Treatment received earlier with anti-PD-1, anti-PD-L1 or anti-CTLA-4 agents was allowed, and approximately 44% had some.

V lost 5 bases to trimming and J lost 5 bases; unmatched junction nucleotides: 8. Germline-derived CDR1 and CDR2 are LNHDA and SQIVND (reference sequence). The length of the CDR3 is 14 residues. Broader study findings: Expanded peripheral T cells had an undetermined antigen specificity.

As regards this clone: No antigen is known for it.

The data were produced by immunoSEQ multiplex PCR, yet TCRdb's version contains in-frame clones alone and is incomplete. This repertoire shows roughly 50,000 clones, roughly 90% found once; its top ten account for approximately 6%. This chain links TRBV19 with TRBJ2-7; 8 bases are shared with TRBD2. The starting material was CD4+ or CD8+ T cells sorted from blood, obtained in a trial of the OX40 agonist ivuxolimab. The source of this sequence is an adult with an advanced solid tumor such as melanoma, head and neck, liver or kidney cancer. The CDR3 sequence is CASSPREGSDEQYF. CDR3 DNA: TGTGCCAGTAGTCCTCGGGAGGGGAGCGACGAGCAGTACTTC.